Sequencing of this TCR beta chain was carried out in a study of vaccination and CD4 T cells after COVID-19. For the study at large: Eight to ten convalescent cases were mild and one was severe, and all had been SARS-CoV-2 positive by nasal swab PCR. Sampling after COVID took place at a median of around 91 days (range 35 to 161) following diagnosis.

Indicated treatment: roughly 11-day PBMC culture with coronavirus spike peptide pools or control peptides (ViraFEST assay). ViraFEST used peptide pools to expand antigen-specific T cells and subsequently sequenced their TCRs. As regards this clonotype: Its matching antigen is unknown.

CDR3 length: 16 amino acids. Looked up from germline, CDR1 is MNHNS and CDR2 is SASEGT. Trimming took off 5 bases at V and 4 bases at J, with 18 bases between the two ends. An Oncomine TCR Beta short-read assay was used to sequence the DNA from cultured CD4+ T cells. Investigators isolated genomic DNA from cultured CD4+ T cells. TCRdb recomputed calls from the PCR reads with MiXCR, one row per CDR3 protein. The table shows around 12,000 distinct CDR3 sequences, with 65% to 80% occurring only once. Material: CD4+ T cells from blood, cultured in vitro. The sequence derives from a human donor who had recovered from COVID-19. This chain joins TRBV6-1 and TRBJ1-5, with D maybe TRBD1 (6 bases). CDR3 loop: CASSLAQGLENQPQHF. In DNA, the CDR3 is TGTGCCAGCAGTCTCGCACAGGGTCTCGAAAATCAGCCCCAGCATTTT.